This record looks at one T cell receptor (beta chain) sequence and its context. Its specificity is unknown. This record comes from a study of post-analysis software for immune sequencing data. Study-level results: Multiple sclerosis patients had significantly lower normalized Chao1 diversity than controls. Higher frequency in patients than in controls was seen for five TRBV segments, with TRBV5-6, TRBV5-1 and TRBV20-1 among them.

V lost 1 base to trimming and J lost 2 bases, with 16 bases between them. The CDR3 contains 16 residues. Germline lookup yields CDR1 DFQATT and CDR2 SNEGSKA (reference sequence). The library was made from cDNA and included unique molecular identifiers. The yield from roughly 1 to 10 million T cells was 500,000 or so cDNA molecules in total. TCRdb recomputed calls from the PCR reads with MiXCR, one row per CDR3 protein. This sample carries about 770,000 distinct CDR3 sequences, around 45% of them seen once, and the ten largest clones take roughly 4.4%. The chain recombines TRBV20-1 with TRBJ2-3; a possible D gene is TRBD2 (6 bases). The source material was blood. The origin of this receptor is a girl aged 5 to 17 with multiple sclerosis. The CDR3 nucleotides are TGCAGTGCTAGAGGAGGAGGAGGGAGAAACACAGATACGCAGTATTTT. This sequence encodes CSARGGGGRNTDTQYF.